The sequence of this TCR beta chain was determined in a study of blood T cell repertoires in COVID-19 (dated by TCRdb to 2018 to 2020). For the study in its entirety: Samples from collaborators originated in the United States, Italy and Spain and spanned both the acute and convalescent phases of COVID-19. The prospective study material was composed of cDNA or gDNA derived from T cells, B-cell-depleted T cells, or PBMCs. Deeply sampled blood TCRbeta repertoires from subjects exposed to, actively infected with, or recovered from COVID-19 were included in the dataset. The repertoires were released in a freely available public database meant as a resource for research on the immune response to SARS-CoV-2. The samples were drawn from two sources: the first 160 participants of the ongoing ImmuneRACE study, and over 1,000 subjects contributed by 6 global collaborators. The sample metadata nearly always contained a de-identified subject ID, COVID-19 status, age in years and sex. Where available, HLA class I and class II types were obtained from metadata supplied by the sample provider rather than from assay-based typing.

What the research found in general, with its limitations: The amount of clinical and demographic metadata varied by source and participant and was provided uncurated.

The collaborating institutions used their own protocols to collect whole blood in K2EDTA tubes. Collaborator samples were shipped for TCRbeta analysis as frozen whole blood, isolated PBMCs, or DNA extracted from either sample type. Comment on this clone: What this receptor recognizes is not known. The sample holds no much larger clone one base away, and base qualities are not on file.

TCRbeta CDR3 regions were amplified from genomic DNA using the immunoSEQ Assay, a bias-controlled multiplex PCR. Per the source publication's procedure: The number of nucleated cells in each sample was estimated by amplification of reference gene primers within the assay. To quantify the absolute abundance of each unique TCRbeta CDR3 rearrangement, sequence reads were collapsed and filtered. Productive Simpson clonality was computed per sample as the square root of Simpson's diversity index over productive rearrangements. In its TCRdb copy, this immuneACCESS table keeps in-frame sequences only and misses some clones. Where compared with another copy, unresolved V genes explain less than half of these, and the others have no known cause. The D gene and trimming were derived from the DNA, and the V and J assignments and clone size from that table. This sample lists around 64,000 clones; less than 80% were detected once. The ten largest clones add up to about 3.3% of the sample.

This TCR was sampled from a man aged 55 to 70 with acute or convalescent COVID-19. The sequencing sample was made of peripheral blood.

In nucleotide form, the sequence is TGTGCCAGCGGCGGGGCCCCAATCTACGAGCAGTACTTC. Its protein is CASGGAPIYEQYF. Recombination linked TRBV28 to TRBJ2-7; 6 matching bases give a weak D call of TRBD2. CDR1 MDHEN and CDR2 SYDVKM were looked up in the germline V gene. From the cysteine up to the phenylalanine, the CDR3 has a length of 13 residues. The sequence is cut down to CDR3 DNA, 39 bases in frame from base 1. V is shortened by 8 bases, J by 3 bases, and the region joining them spans 14 bases.